This TCR beta chain was retrieved from a study of blood T cell repertoires in COVID-19. The assay was immunoSEQ multiplex PCR, and TCRdb's table has in-frame clones only and misses some. The sample has 260,000 or so clones; about four fifths are singletons. This clonotype was sampled from a man older than 75 with acute or convalescent COVID-19. Input material: peripheral blood.

The CDR3 DNA is TGTGCCAGCAGCTCCGCCGACAGGGGGCTTGGAAACACCATATATTTT. Amino acids: CASSSADRGLGNTIYF. V usage is TRBV7-3 and J usage is TRBJ1-3; 10 bases align to TRBD1. J lost 3 bases, V lost 4 bases, and 6 bases had no gene match. The CDR3 is 16 amino acids. Looked up from germline, CDR1 is SGHTA and CDR2 is FQGTGA.